The 9 T cell receptor beta chains below all came from one sample that was sequenced in a study of chemoradiotherapy in HPV16-positive cancers (dated by TCRdb to between 2021 and 2024). Libraries were made using the immunoSEQ multiplex PCR assay. TCRdb re-hosts the immuneACCESS table, in-frame sequences only. Its copies lack some clones; in the studies checked, an unresolved V gene accounts for under half of them, and the cause for the rest is not known. The sample table holds 20,000 to 25,000 clones, of which just under 75% were seen once. Around 2.5% of the sample lies in the top ten. The sample here was taken from a patient who underwent chemoradiotherapy. These receptors were taken from a human donor with HPV-associated anogenital cancer.

The chain uses TRBV2 and TRBJ2-3; D remains unclear. Trimming shortened V by 0 bases and J by 0 bases, and 7 bases separated the two germline ends. The germline V gene has CDR1 SNHLY and CDR2 FYNNEI. CDR3 length: 15 amino acids. CDR3 DNA: TGTGCCAGCAGTGAAGCGGGGTTCAGCACAGATACGCAGTATTTT. This codes for CASSEAGFSTDTQYF. The full variable domain, in which reference TRBV2 and TRBJ2-3 provide the parts outside the CDR3, is EPEVTQTPSHQVTQMGQEVILRCVPISNHLYFYWYRQILGQKVEFLVSFYNNEISEKSEIFDDQFSVERPDGSNFTLKIRSTKLEDSAMYFCASSEAGFSTDTQYFGPGTRLTVL.

V usage is TRBV7-8 and J usage is TRBJ2-5, with D perhaps matching TRBD1 (5 bases). V lost 7 bases, J lost 9 bases, and 24 bases lay in between. Germline V gives CDR1 SGHVS, CDR2 FQNEAQ. The CDR3 has 15 amino acids. CDR3 sequence: CASTPEGAGVVAQYF. CDR3 bases: TGTGCCAGCACCCCAGAAGGGGCCGGAGTCGTGGCCCAGTACTTC.

The chain uses TRBV27 and TRBJ1-2; maybe TRBD1 (5 bases). CDR1 and CDR2 (germline): MNHEY, SMNVEV (reference sequence). The CDR3 is made up of 15 amino acids. The V end was cut by 0 bases, the J end by 8 bases, with 16 bases between. CDR3 DNA sequence: TGTGCCAGCAGTTTATCGGGGCAGGGCGGTTGGGGCTACACCTTC. This codes for CASSLSGQGGWGYTF.

This clone has just one count. The chain joins TRBV7-9 to TRBJ1-1; no reliable D call. Between the trimmed V and J ends, which lost 5 bases and 1 base, there was a span of 5 bases. Looked up from germline, CDR1 is SEHNR and CDR2 is FQNEAQ (reference sequence). The CDR3 loop spans 12 amino acids. CDR3 sequence reads: CASSIENTEAFF. The CDR3 nucleotides read TGTGCCAGCAGCATAGAGAACACTGAAGCTTTCTTT.

The chain is built from TRBV6-4 and TRBJ1-4; possible D gene TRBD1, 6 bases. CDR1 is MRHNA and CDR2 is SNTAGT in the germline V gene. The CDR3 runs to 17 residues. The V end lost 0 bases, the J end lost 4 bases, and 15 bases lay between the germline ends. The CDR3 loop reads CASSDSGGRRVNEKLFF. In DNA form, the CDR3 reads TGTGCCAGCAGTGACTCAGGGGGTCGACGGGTTAATGAAAAACTGTTTTTT.

The chain carries TRBV19 and TRBJ2-7, with 10 bases fitting TRBD2. CDR3 length: 16 residues. J was trimmed by 8 bases and V by 6 bases; bases with no gene match: 16. Germline-derived CDR1 and CDR2 are LNHDA and SQIVND (reference sequence). In nucleotides, the CDR3 is TGTGCCAGTAGCCCCCCCCCAGCGGGAGGGGCGCTTCAGCAGTACTTC. This translates into CASSPPPAGGALQQYF.

This chain links TRBV19 with TRBJ1-5; TRBD1 matches 8 bases. Germline-derived CDR1 and CDR2 are LNHDA and SQIVND (reference sequence). J gave up 4 bases and V 3 bases, and 14 bases lay outside the gene matches. The CDR3 sequence is 18 residues long. CDR3 nucleotides: TGTGCCAGTAGTATGGATAGAGGGGGGACAGGCCGTAATCAGCCCCAGCATTTT. Translated: CASSMDRGGTGRNQPQHF.

The V gene is TRBV9, the J gene TRBJ2-3; 8 positions match TRBD1. Germline V gives CDR1 SGDLS, CDR2 YYNGEE. This CDR3 spans 16 amino acids. V dropped 0 bases and J dropped 6; count of bases not matched to a gene: 9. This CDR3 reads CASSVAEGQGTDTQYF. CDR3 coding DNA: TGTGCCAGCAGCGTAGCTGAAGGACAGGGTACCGATACGCAGTATTTT.

This clone was seen more than once but under ten times. The junction departs from the called germline gene at one end, perhaps through a read error. The rearrangement uses TRBV20-1 and TRBJ2-7; D remains ambiguous. Germline CDR1 is DFQATT and CDR2 is SNEGSKA (reference sequence). This CDR3 spans 11 amino acids. As DNA, the CDR3 is TGCAGTGCTAGAGTTAACTCGGGCGAAACCTTC. Protein sequence: CSARVNSGETF.